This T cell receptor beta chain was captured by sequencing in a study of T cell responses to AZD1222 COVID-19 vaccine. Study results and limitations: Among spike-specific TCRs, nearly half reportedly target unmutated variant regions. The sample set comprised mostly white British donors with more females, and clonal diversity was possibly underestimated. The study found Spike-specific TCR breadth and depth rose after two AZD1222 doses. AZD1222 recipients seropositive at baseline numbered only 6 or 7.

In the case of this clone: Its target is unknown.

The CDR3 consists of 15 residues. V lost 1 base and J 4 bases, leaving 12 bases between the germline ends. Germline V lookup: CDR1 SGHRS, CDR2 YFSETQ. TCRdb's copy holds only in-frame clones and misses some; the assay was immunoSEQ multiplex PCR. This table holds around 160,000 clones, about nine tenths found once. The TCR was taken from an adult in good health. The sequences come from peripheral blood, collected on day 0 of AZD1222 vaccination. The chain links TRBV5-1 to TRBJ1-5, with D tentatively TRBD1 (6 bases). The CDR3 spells CASSLTPGENQPQHF. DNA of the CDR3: TGCGCCAGCAGCTTGACCCCAGGGGAGAATCAGCCCCAGCATTTT.